This note documents a single T cell receptor beta chain sequence. This sample is drawn from a study of T-cell memory formation after mild COVID-19. Germline values: CDR1 SGHRS, CDR2 YFSETQ. This CDR3 is 15 amino acids long. V shed 3 bases and J shed 1 base, with 12 bases lying between them. TCRdb ran MiXCR on the 5' RACE reads and lists one entry per CDR3 protein. The sample lists fewer than 550,000 distinct CDR3 sequences, around 20% occurring once. This chain uses TRBV5-1 with TRBJ2-3; D perhaps matches TRBD1 (6 bases). The sequence came from an adult woman who had mild COVID-19 (a few samples of this study predate the infection). Cell type and time point are not known. Source material: PBMCs or a T cell subset sorted from them (not recorded which). The CDR3 region is CASSWQGYGTDTQYF. Written as DNA, the CDR3 is TGCGCCAGCAGCTGGCAGGGGTACGGCACAGATACGCAGTATTTT.